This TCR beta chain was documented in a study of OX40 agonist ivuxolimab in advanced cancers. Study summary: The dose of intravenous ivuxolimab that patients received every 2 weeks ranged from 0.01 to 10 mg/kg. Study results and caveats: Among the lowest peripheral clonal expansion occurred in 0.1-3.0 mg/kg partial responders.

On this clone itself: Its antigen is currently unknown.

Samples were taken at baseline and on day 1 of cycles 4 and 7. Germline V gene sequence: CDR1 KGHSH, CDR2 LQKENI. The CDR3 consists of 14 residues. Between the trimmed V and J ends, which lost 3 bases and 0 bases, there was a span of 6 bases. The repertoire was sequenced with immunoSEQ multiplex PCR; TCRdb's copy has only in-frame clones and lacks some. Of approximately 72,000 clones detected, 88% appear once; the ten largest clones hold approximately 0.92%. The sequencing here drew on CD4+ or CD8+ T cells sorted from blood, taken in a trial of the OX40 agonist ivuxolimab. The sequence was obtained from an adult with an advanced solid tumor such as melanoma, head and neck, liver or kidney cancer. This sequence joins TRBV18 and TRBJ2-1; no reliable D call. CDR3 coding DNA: TGTGCCAGCTCACCTACACGCTCCTACAATGAGCAGTTCTTC. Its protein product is CASSPTRSYNEQFF. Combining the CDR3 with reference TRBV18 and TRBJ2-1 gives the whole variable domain NAGVMQNPRHLVRRRGQEARLRCSPMKGHSHVYWYRQLPEEGLKFMVYLQKENIIDESGMPKERFSAEFPKEGPSILRIQQVVRGDSAAYFCASSPTRSYNEQFFGPGTRLTVL.